This T cell receptor (beta chain) was identified in a study of blood T cell repertoires in COVID-19. As for the study in general: The cDNA or gDNA used as material had been derived from T cells, B-cell-depleted T cells, or PBMCs.

V lost 1 base, J lost 4 bases, and 6 bases stayed unmatched. The V gene's germline CDR1 is LGHNA and CDR2 YNFKEQ. The CDR3 is made up of 15 amino acids. Profiling relied on immunoSEQ multiplex PCR, and the TCRdb table lists in-frame clones only, not all of them. The table lists about 140,000 clones, around 87% of them singletons. Participant ages covered roughly 18 to 89 years across around 22 US areas. In Cohort 3, a recovered donor had either two negative PCRs, clearance, or symptom resolution. The V and J genes are TRBV4-2 and TRBJ1-1, with 7 nucleotides matching TRBD1. The sample taken for sequencing was PBMCs or T cells enriched from blood (not recorded which). This TCR was sampled from a man between 60 and 70 years old who had recovered from COVID-19. CDR3 DNA sequence: TGTGCCAGCAGCCAAGTTGTTGGACAGGTCACTGAAGCTTTCTTT. Protein: CASSQVVGQVTEAFF.